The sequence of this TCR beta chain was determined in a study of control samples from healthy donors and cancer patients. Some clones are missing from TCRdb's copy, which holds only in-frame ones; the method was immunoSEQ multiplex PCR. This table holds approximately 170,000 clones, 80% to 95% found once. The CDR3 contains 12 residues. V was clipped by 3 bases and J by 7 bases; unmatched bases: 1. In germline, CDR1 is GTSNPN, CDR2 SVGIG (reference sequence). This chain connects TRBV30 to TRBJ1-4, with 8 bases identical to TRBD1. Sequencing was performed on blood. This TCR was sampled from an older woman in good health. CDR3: CAWRQGVEKLFF. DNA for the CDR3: TGTGCCTGGAGACAGGGGGTTGAAAAACTGTTTTTT.